The 2 T cell receptor beta chains given below trace back to one sample, sequenced in a study of cytomegalovirus exposure and HLA in healthy donors. PCR used 60 Vbeta primers and 13 Jbeta primers. The table came from immunoSEQ multiplex PCR; TCRdb's copy has only in-frame clones and leaves some out. The repertoire has around 100,000 clones, 70% of them found once; the top ten carry under 13%. The specimen was PBMCs. These receptors were obtained from a man aged 40-49 years in good health and CMV-seropositive.

In this sample, this clone turned up a few times. The gene calls are TRBV18 and TRBJ2-7; 7 nucleotides agree with TRBD2. From germline, CDR1 is KGHSH and CDR2 LQKENI. The V segment lost 8 bases and the J segment 5 bases; nucleotides outside the gene matches: 12. The CDR3 covers 14 residues. CDR3 loop: CASRVSGGGHEQYF. The DNA for the CDR3 is TGTGCCAGCCGTGTTTCCGGGGGAGGGCACGAGCAGTACTTC. The full variable domain, in which reference TRBV18 and TRBJ2-7 provide the parts outside the CDR3, is NAGVMQNPRHLVRRRGQEARLRCSPMKGHSHVYWYRQLPEEGLKFMVYLQKENIIDESGMPKERFSAEFPKEGPSILRIQQVVRGDSAAYFCASRVSGGGHEQYFGPGTRLTVT.

The DNA of the CDR3 is TGTGCCAGTAGTATGGGGGACAGGGAGATCGCTGAAGCTTTCTTT. Protein product: CASSMGDREIAEAFF. V gene TRBV19 combines with J gene TRBJ1-1; 9 bases fit TRBD1. Trimming removed 3 bases from V and 6 bases from J; junction bases left unmatched: 8. This CDR3 comprises 15 residues. The germline V gene has CDR1 LNHDA and CDR2 SQIVND (reference sequence).